This TCR beta chain was recorded in a study of spatial heterogeneity in lung cancer. For the study at large: Strong correlation linked TCR transcript counts in tumor regions to a T cell module score derived from matched bulk RNA-seq.

TCRdb redid the calling of the 5' RACE reads with MiXCR, one entry per CDR3 protein. The sample holds approximately 94,000 distinct CDR3 sequences, 3.5% to 5% seen once. General study points: Counts of expanded alpha and beta TCRs within tumors tracked the tumor nonsynonymous mutation count.

There are many counts of this clonotype. The antigen is unknown. The junction does not match germline at one end; this may be a read error. Time point given: sample taken at primary tumor resection. Frozen PBMC, nontumor lung or tumor provided whole RNA, which was sequenced unsorted. Germline-derived CDR1 and CDR2 are SEHNR and FQNEAQ (reference sequence). The CDR3 is 13 amino acids. The sequences come from lung tumor tissue, collected at surgery. This receptor was obtained from a male donor with early-stage non-small cell lung cancer. The genes are TRBV7-9 and TRBJ1-1; D unclear. The CDR3 sequence is CASSLALTNEWIF. CDR3 DNA sequence: TGTGCCAGCAGCTTAGCGTTGACAAACGAGTGGATCTTT.